This T cell receptor beta chain was recorded in a study of blood T cell repertoires in COVID-19. Study summary: Spain, Italy and the United States supplied samples that represented acute and convalescent COVID-19. T cells, B-cell-depleted T cells, or PBMCs provided the cDNA or gDNA that served as material.

The CDR3 has 13 amino acids. Germline V gives CDR1 SGDLS, CDR2 YYNGEE. J lost 7 bases, V lost 3 bases, and 5 bases had no gene match. Authors' analysis steps: Amplified reference gene primers provided the basis for estimating nucleated cell counts. Profiling relied on immunoSEQ multiplex PCR, and the TCRdb table lists in-frame clones only, not all of them. The DNA gave D and trimming, while V, J and clone size come from that table. The top ten clones hold roughly 14% of a sample with tens of thousands of clones, around 86% of them seen once. The origin of this receptor is a human donor in a cohort sampled during active COVID-19. The donor label of this sample is uncertain. The chain couples TRBV9 to TRBJ1-2; 8 bases map to TRBD1. Material for sequencing was peripheral blood. This chain's CDR3 is CASSDGQGSGYTF. Written as DNA, the CDR3 is TGTGCCAGCAGCGACGGACAGGGCAGTGGCTACACCTTC.